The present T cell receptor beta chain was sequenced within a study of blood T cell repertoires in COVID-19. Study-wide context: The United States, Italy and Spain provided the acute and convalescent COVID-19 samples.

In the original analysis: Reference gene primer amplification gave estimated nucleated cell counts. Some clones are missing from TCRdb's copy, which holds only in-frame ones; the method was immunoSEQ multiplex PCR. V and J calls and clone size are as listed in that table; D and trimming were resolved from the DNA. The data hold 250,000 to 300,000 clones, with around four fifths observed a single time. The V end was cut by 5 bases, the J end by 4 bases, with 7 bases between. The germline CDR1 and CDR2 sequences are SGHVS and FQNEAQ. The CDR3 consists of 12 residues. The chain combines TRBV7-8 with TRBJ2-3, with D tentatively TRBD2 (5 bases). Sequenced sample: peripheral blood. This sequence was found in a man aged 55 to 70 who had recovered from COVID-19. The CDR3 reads CASSAGADTQYF. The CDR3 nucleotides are TGTGCCAGCAGCGCCGGGGCAGATACGCAGTATTTT.